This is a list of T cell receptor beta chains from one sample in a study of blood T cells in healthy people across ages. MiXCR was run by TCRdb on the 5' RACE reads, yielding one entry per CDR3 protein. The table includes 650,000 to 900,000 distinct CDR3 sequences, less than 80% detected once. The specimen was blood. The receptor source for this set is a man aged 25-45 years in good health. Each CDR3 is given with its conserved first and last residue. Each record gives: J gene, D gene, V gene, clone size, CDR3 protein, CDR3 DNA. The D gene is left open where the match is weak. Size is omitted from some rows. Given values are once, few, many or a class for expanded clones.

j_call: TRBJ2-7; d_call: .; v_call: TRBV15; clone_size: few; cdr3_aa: CATSALRDVYEQYF; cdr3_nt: TGTGCCACCAGCGCACTCCGGGACGTCTACGAGCAGTACTTC
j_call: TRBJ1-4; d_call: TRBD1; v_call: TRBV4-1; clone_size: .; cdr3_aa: CASGPGQAASTNEQLFF; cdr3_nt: TGCGCCAGCGGGCCCGGACAGGCAGCCTCAACTAATGAACAACTGTTTTTT
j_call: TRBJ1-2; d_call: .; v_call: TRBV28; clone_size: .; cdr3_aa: CASSGADRYGYTF; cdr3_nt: TGTGCCAGCAGTGGAGCGGACAGATATGGCTACACCTTC
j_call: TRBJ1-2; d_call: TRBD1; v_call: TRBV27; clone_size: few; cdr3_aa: CASGSGTGDGYTF; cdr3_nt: TGTGCCAGCGGCTCCGGGACAGGGGACGGCTACACCTTC
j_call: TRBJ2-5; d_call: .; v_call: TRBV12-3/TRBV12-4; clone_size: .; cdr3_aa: CASSLVRQYNEQYF; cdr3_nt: TGTGCCAGCAGTTTAGTAAGACAGTACAATGAGCAGTACTTC
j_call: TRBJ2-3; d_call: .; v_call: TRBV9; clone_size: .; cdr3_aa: CASSVTSRGFTDTQYF; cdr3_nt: TGTGCCAGCAGCGTAACCTCGCGGGGCTTTACGGATACGCAGTATTTT
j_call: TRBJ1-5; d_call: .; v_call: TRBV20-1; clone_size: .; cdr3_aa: CSARLQISNQPQHF; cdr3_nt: TGCAGTGCTAGACTACAGATTAGCAATCAGCCCCAGCATTTT
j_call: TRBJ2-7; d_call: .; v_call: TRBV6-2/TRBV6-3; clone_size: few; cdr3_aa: CASSRTASYEQYF; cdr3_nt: TGTGCCAGCAGTCGCACAGCCTCCTACGAGCAGTACTTC
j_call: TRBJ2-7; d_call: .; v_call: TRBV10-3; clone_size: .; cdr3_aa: CAISDSGKSTYEQYF; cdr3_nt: TGTGCCATCAGTGATTCTGGTAAATCGACGTACGAGCAGTACTTC
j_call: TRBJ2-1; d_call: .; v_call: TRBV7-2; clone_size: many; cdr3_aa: CASSLEGDFYNEQFF; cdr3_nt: TGTGCCAGCAGCTTAGAGGGGGATTTTTACAATGAGCAGTTCTTC
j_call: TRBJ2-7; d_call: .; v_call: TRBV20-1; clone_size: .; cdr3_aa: CSARDWGYRDEQYF; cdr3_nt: TGCAGTGCTAGAGATTGGGGTTATCGTGACGAGCAGTACTTC
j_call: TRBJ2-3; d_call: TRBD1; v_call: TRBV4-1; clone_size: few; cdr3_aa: CASSLQRDRTSSTDTQYF; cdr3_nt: TGCGCCAGCAGCCTCCAAAGGGACAGGACCTCTAGCACAGATACGCAGTATTTT
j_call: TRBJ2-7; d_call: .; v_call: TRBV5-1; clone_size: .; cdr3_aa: CASSLFGGPTYEQYF; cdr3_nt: TGCGCCAGCAGCCTTTTCGGCGGGCCCACCTACGAGCAGTACTTC
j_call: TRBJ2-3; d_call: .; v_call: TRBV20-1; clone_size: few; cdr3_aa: CSASGGASTDTQYF; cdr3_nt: TGCAGTGCTAGTGGCGGGGCTAGCACAGATACGCAGTATTTT
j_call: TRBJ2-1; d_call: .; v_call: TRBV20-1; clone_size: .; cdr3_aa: CSARQGAGGPGNEQFF; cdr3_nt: TGCAGTGCTAGGCAGGGGGCGGGGGGGCCCGGGAATGAGCAGTTCTTC
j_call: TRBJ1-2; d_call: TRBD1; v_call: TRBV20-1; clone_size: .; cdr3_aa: CSAQGGDRGNGYTF; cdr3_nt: TGCAGTGCCCAGGGTGGGGACAGGGGGAATGGCTACACCTTC
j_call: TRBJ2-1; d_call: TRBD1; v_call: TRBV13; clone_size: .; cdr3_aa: CASSPRTGGFYQETQFF; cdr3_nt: TGTGCCAGCAGCCCCAGGACAGGGGGCTTCTACCAAGAGACCCAGTTCTTC
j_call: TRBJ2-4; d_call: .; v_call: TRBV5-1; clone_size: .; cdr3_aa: CASSPLGAGVQYF; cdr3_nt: TGCGCCAGCAGCCCTCTTGGAGCGGGCGTTCAGTACTTC
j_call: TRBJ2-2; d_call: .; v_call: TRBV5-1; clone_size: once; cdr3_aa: CASSPAAAYTGELFF; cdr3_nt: TGCGCCAGCAGCCCGGCGGCTGCATACACCGGGGAGCTGTTTTTT
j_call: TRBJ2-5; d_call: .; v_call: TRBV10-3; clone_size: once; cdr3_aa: CAIMSGRQETQYF; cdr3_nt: TGTGCCATCATGTCGGGCCGTCAAGAGACCCAGTACTTC
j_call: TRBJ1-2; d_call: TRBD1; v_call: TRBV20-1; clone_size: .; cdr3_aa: CSARGGQANYGYTF; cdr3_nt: TGCAGTGCTAGAGGGGGACAGGCTAACTATGGCTACACCTTC
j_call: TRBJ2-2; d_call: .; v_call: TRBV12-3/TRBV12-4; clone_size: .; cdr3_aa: CASSLTPAGELFF; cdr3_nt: TGTGCCAGCAGTCTGACTCCGGCCGGGGAGCTGTTTTTT
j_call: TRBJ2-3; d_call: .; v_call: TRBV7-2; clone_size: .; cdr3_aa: CASSLAWATDTQYF; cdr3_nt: TGTGCCAGCAGCTTAGCGTGGGCCACAGATACGCAGTATTTT
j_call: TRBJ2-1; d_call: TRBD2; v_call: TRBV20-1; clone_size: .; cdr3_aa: CSAQLPGLAGGHEQFF; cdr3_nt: TGCAGTGCTCAGCTACCGGGACTAGCGGGGGGGCATGAGCAGTTCTTC
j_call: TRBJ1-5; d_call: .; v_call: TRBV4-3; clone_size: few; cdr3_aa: CASSLLGGEGQPQHF; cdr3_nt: TGCGCCAGCAGCCTGCTAGGGGGTGAGGGGCAGCCCCAGCATTTT
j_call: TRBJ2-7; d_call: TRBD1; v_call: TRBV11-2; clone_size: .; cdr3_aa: CASSSDRGFTYEQYF; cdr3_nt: TGTGCCAGCAGCTCCGACAGGGGGTTCACCTACGAGCAGTACTTC
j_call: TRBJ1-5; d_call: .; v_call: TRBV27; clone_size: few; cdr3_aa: CASSPPRGSNQPQHF; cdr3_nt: TGTGCCAGCAGTCCCCCCCGGGGTAGCAATCAGCCCCAGCATTTT
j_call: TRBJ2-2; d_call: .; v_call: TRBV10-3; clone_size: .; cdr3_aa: CAISVSGTLSNTGELFF; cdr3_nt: TGTGCCATCAGTGTGTCCGGGACTCTCTCCAACACCGGGGAGCTGTTTTTT
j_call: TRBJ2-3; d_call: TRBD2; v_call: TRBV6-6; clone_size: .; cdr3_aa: CASSYSKHGGVRDTQYF; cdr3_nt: TGTGCCAGCAGTTACTCGAAGCACGGGGGGGTCCGGGATACGCAGTATTTT
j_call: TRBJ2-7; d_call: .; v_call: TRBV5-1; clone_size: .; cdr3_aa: CASSLRTLAHEQYF; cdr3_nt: TGCGCCAGCAGCCTTAGGACCCTTGCCCACGAGCAGTACTTC
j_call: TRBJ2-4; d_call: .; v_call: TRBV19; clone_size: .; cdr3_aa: CASSIGGGTGPKNIQYF; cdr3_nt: TGTGCCAGTAGTATAGGAGGAGGTACCGGGCCCAAAAACATTCAGTACTTC
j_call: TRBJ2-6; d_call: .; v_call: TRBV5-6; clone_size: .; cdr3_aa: CASSLFPTSGANVLTF; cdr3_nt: TGTGCCAGCAGCTTGTTTCCCACTTCTGGGGCCAACGTCCTGACTTTC